Given below is one T cell receptor (beta chain) in context. These data are taken from a study of T cells in Graves' hyperthyroidism and ophthalmopathy. Amplification targeted TCR beta CDR3 regions from RNA transcripts. HTBI primers were employed in a first-round RT-PCR of the TCR CDR3. From the multiplex PCR reads, TCRdb called clonotypes with MiXCR, one entry per CDR3 protein. The sample has about 400,000 distinct CDR3 sequences, under 15% seen once. Graves' hyperthyroidism is called stable when ophthalmopathy does not progress within 18 months. Clinical symptoms, serum thyroxine and TRAb, thyroid ultrasound and orbital computed tomography were used for the diagnoses. This TCR derives from a woman aged 30 to 39 with Graves' hyperthyroidism. Sequencing was carried out using blood.

This chain's CDR3 is CASSRTGVVFF. CDR3 in DNA: TGTGCCAGCAGTCGAACAGGGGTCGTGTTCTTC. This chain links TRBV14 with TRBJ2-1; 7 positions match TRBD1. This CDR3 is built from 11 residues. V trimming: 6 bases; J trimming: 15 bases; junction bases outside the gene matches: 8. The V gene's germline CDR1 is SGHDN and CDR2 FVKESK.